The clone carrying this TCR beta chain was recorded once. The antigen remains undetermined. This specimen comes from a study of CD8+ T cells in alopecia areata. As for the study in general: Tofacitinib dosing lasted 6 to 18 months, which was then followed by 6 months off drug. Overall study findings and caveats: Lesional scalp exceeded normal scalp in clonality, especially in alopecia totalis/universalis. Sequences from scalp samples also cover resident alphabeta T cells of normal skin.

V shed 5 bases and J shed 4 bases, with 9 bases lying between them. Per germline, CDR1 MNHEY and CDR2 SMNVEV (reference sequence). This CDR3 contains 13 residues. Extracted RNA was reverse transcribed into cDNA, the sequencing template. Sequencing used immunoSEQ multiplex PCR; TCRdb keeps in-frame clones, though not all of them. The sample records approximately 63,000 clones, roughly 61% being singletons. The chain uses TRBV27 and TRBJ1-5, with unresolved D. The material was CD8+ T cells sorted from blood, obtained at week 0. The source of this sequence is a human donor with alopecia areata. CDR3 nucleotides: TGTGCCAGCAGTGTCCTTGGGAATCAGCCCCAGCATTTT. It translates to CASSVLGNQPQHF.